Below, one T cell receptor (beta chain) is given with its context. The sample belongs to a study of T cells after posttransplantation cyclophosphamide. Only in-frame clones appear in the TCRdb table, and some are missing; sequencing was by immunoSEQ multiplex PCR. The sample shows some 19,000 clones, 75% to 90% of them seen only once. Sampled 1 year posttransplant, controls received myeloablative marrow transplants, methotrexate and a calcineurin inhibitor. This TCR derives from a female patient younger than 45 who received an allogeneic stem cell transplant from an unrelated donor, was CMV-positive, and had acute and chronic GVHD. Some T cells may be transferred from the graft donor. The starting material was PBMCs, obtained 359 days after allogeneic stem cell transplant with calcineurin inhibitor and methotrexate.

The CDR3 bases are TGCGCCAGCTCAGGGTTGATCACAGATACGCAGTATTTT. The encoded protein is CASSGLITDTQYF. The J gene is TRBJ2-3, the V gene TRBV10-1, with D possibly TRBD1 on 5 matching bases. Germline values: CDR1 WNHNN, CDR2 SYGVQD (reference sequence). V shed 8 bases and J shed 2 bases, with 11 bases lying between them. The CDR3 has 13 amino acids.